This record covers a single T cell receptor (beta chain). What antigen it recognizes has not been identified. Base qualities are not recorded, but no much larger clone differs from it by a single base. Unmatched junction bases come to 7, with V trimmed by 0 bases and J by 3 bases. The germline V gene (reference sequence) sets CDR1 to SGHNT and CDR2 to YYREEE. Measured from the cysteine to the phenylalanine, the CDR3 is 17 residues long. The sequence is cut down to CDR3 DNA, 51 bases in frame from base 1. The receptor library was made with the immunoSEQ multiplex PCR assay. Rearranged TCR beta chain sequences were amplified with the hsTCRB Kit following the manufacturer's protocol. Sequencing of TCRB libraries was carried out on an Illumina MiSeq. In the paper's pipeline: The kit vendor's proprietary platform handled demultiplexing, trimming and gene mapping. TCRdb provides this immuneACCESS table in a form limited to in-frame rearrangements. Some clones are lacking; in checked studies, under half of them reflect an unresolved V gene, and why the rest are absent is not known. V, J and clone size are those of that table, while D and trimming were read from the DNA. Across this sample there are some 60,000 clones, with under 90% seen only once. 3.6% of the sample belongs to the ten largest clones.

These data belong to a study of a mutant IDH1 vaccine in newly diagnosed glioma (dated by TCRdb to about 2021). Background for the entire study: Across visits V03 through V10, patients got a total of eight vaccinations, given in weeks 1, 3, 5, 7, 11, 15, 19 and 23. Vaccination was initiated 4-6 weeks after radiotherapy alone, or concurrently with temozolomide cycles in the chemotherapy-containing groups. Of the 25 to 40 patients who were treated, around 60% were male and roughly 38% were female, and the mean age was about 40 years. Prior to enrollment, patients had been given standard therapy consisting of radiotherapy alone, temozolomide alone, or radiochemotherapy with temozolomide, with the combination given to most patients. Peripheral blood was collected at six visits: V03 (baseline), V05, V07, V10, V12 and V13. Longitudinal TCRB deep sequencing was done for about two dozen treated patients, wherever samples were available for exploratory analyses.

Interpreted using the paper, the time point label stands for: week 11, during vaccination. Every vaccine dose consisted of 300 ug of a 20-mer mutant IDH1 peptide in Montanide, administered subcutaneously together with topical imiquimod. Newly diagnosed WHO grade 3 or 4 IDH1-mutant astrocytomas showing loss of nuclear ATRX were present in the donors. The samples were drawn from NOA16, a multicentre, single-arm, open-label phase I trial in Germany that tested a mutant IDH1 peptide vaccine in humans for the first time. Genomic DNA for TCRB sequencing was isolated from EDTA blood with the DNeasy Blood and Tissue Kit. General conclusions and limits of the study: The authors stated that sample limitations prevented analyses of patient blood samples from being reproduced. Pseudoprogression seemed to be unrelated to changes in the top peripheral T cell clonotypes found by TCRB sequencing. Vaccine-induced immune responses across multiple MHC alleles were detected in approximately 94% of patients. Selection of PBMC samples for TCRB deep sequencing was based on availability.

This TCR derives from a man aged 25 to 40 with glioma. The chain couples TRBV5-4 to TRBJ2-1; 9 bases in the junction line up with TRBD2. Sequences were derived from PBMCs, sampled from a glioma patient whose treatment included an IDH1 peptide vaccine. The nucleotides read TGTGCCAGCAGCTTGGGGGGACTAGCTGCCAGCTACAATGAGCAGTTCTTC. This translates into CASSLGGLAASYNEQFF.